This passage covers 4 T cell receptor beta chains from one sample sequenced in a study of T cells in Graves' hyperthyroidism and ophthalmopathy. What was amplified from RNA transcripts were TCR beta CDR3 regions. Researchers ran a first-round RT-PCR on the TCR CDR3 using the HTBI primer set. TCRdb reprocessed the multiplex PCR reads via MiXCR and lists one record per CDR3 protein. Found here are roughly 280,000 distinct CDR3 sequences, approximately 23% of them singletons; the top ten hold roughly 60%. The specimen was blood. The receptors derive from a man aged 25-45 years with Graves' ophthalmopathy.

The chain links TRBV11-2 to TRBJ2-6, with TRBD1 identical over 7 bases. After removal of 4 bases from V and 4 bases from J, the junction contained 7 bases not matched to a gene. This CDR3 is 16 amino acids long. The germline gives CDR1 SGHAT, CDR2 FQNNGV. The CDR3 reads CASSSIQGSGANVLTF. The CDR3, as DNA: TGTGCCAGCAGCTCAATACAGGGGTCCGGGGCCAACGTCCTGACTTTC.

At least ten counts were recorded for this clonotype. The gene calls are TRBV28 and TRBJ2-5, with TRBD2 matching over 11 bases. The V gene's germline CDR1 is MDHEN and CDR2 SYDVKM. The CDR3 consists of 16 residues. Trimming cost V 5 bases and J 4 bases; bases outside gene matches: 9. CDR3 loop: CASSIAGLAGGETQYF. The CDR3 coding sequence is TGTGCCAGCAGTATAGCGGGGCTAGCGGGAGGAGAGACCCAGTACTTC. Together with reference TRBV28 and TRBJ2-5, the CDR3 gives the full variable domain: DVKVTQSSRYLVKRTGEKVFLECVQDMDHENMFWYRQDPGLGLRLIYFSYDVKMKEKGDIPEGYSVSREKKERFSLILESASTNQTSMYLCASSIAGLAGGETQYFGPGTRLLVL.

The rearrangement links TRBV3-1 to TRBJ1-1; D remains ambiguous. The CDR3 spans 16 residues. CDR1 and CDR2 (germline): LGHDT, YNNKEL (reference sequence). With 6 bases removed from V and 0 bases from J, the gap between germline ends came to 17 bases. CDR3 sequence: CASSFPIGNMNTEAFF. The CDR3 bases are TGTGCCAGCAGTTTCCCTATAGGGAACATGAACACTGAAGCTTTCTTT.

The chain has TRBV7-3 and TRBJ2-1; no firm D call. The CDR3 is 12 amino acids. Germline lookup yields CDR1 SGHTA and CDR2 FQGTGA. The V end lost 2 bases, the J end lost 9 bases, and 8 bases lay between the germline ends. CDR3 sequence reads: CASSLSRGEQFF. CDR3 nucleotides: TGTGCCAGCAGCTTATCCCGTGGTGAGCAGTTCTTC. The full variable domain, with the rest looked up from reference TRBV7-3 and TRBJ2-1, is GAGVSQTPSNKVTEKGKYVELRCDPISGHTALYWYRQSLGQGPEFLIYFQGTGAADDSGLPNDRFFAVRPEGSVSTLKIQRTERGDSAVYLCASSLSRGEQFFGPGTRLTVL.